The 30 T cell receptor beta chains given below trace back to one sample, sequenced in a study of T cell repertoires in cytomegalovirus infection. TCRdb reprocessed the reads via MiXCR and lists one record per CDR3 protein. The data show around 530,000 distinct CDR3 sequences, approximately 25% seen once. Sample: PBMCs. Every receptor here comes from a human donor in good health (CMV status not recorded). Some clones in this sample may be carry-over from other donors' samples.

This clonotype occurred many times. J is TRBJ2-3 and V is TRBV7-2, with 7 bases aligning to TRBD1. Per the germline V gene, CDR1 is SGHTA and CDR2 is FQGNSA. There are 12 residues in the CDR3. With 4 bases clipped from V and 10 bases from J, the junction kept 5 bases outside the gene matches. The CDR3 DNA follows: TGTGCCAGCAGCTATACAGGGGTGGCGCAGTATTTT. This codes for CASSYTGVAQYF.

This clonotype was counted a few times. The rearrangement uses TRBV6-8 and TRBJ2-7; TRBD2 matches 7 bases. In germline, CDR1 is MNHGY, CDR2 SAAAGT. This CDR3 has 18 amino acids. V trimming: 2 bases; J trimming: 0 bases; junction bases outside the gene matches: 13. CDR3 DNA sequence: TGTGCCAGCAGTTACCCTCCCCGGACTAGTGGCCTCTCCTACGAGCAGTACGTC. Its translation: CASSYPPRTSGLSYEQYV.

The chain carries TRBV7-8 and TRBJ1-4; the D gene is possibly TRBD1 (5 bases). The germline V and J ends were trimmed by 5 bases and 0 bases, with 10 bases remaining between them. The CDR3 is made up of 15 amino acids. Germline lookup yields CDR1 SGHVS and CDR2 FQNEAQ. CDR3 DNA: TGTGCCAGCAGCCCGGGACCTGCAACTAATGAAAAACTGTTTTTT. It translates to CASSPGPATNEKLFF. The whole variable domain, remainder taken from reference TRBV7-8 and TRBJ1-4, is GAGVSQSPRYKVAKRGQDVALRCDPISGHVSLFWYQQALGQGPEFLTYFQNEAQLDKSGLPSDRFFAERPEGSVSTLKIQRTQQEDSAVYLCASSPGPATNEKLFFGSGTQLSVL.

The rearrangement joins TRBV28 to TRBJ1-1, with 7 bases fitting TRBD1. The CDR3 is 12 amino acids. The V gene's germline CDR1 is MDHEN and CDR2 SYDVKM. V shed 0 bases and J 11 bases; nucleotides not matched to a gene: 3. The CDR3 DNA follows: TGTGCCAGCAGTTTATGGGGACAGTACGCTTTCTTT. This encodes CASSLWGQYAFF.

The chain carries TRBV7-2 and TRBJ1-2; D call uncertain. Deletions cut 5 bases from V and 5 bases from J, with 9 bases between. From germline, CDR1 is SGHTA and CDR2 FQGNSA. CDR3 length equals 12 residues. DNA for the CDR3: TGTGCCAGCAGCCCACGGACTTATGGCTACACCTTC. Its protein product is CASSPRTYGYTF.

The rearrangement links TRBV19 to TRBJ1-5; D possibly corresponds to TRBD1 (5 bases). V gave up 6 bases and J gave up 4 bases, with 19 bases separating them. Germline lookup yields CDR1 LNHDA and CDR2 SQIVND (reference sequence). The CDR3 runs 16 residues. CDR3: CASSAPVGGNNQPQHF. DNA of the CDR3: TGTGCCAGTAGCGCACCTGTGGGGGGAAATAATCAGCCCCAGCATTTT.

This clonotype showed up just a few times. The J gene is TRBJ1-5, the V gene TRBV28; 8 bases line up with TRBD1. The CDR3 is 16 amino acids. V was pared by 6 bases and J by 5 bases, with 12 bases of the junction left unmatched. Germline V gives CDR1 MDHEN, CDR2 SYDVKM. In DNA form, the CDR3 reads TGTGCCAGCAGCGTAAACCGGGACAGGTACGATCAGCCCCAGCATTTT. Its translation: CASSVNRDRYDQPQHF.

The chain recombines TRBV20-1 with TRBJ2-7; possible D gene TRBD2, 6 bases. CDR3 length: 14 residues. With 3 bases removed from V and 2 bases from J, the gap between germline ends came to 14 bases. The germline V gene has CDR1 DFQATT and CDR2 SNEGSKA (reference sequence). CDR3 sequence: CSARASVGPYEQYF. CDR3 in DNA: TGCAGTGCTAGGGCTAGCGTGGGGCCCTACGAGCAGTACTTC.

This clonotype was seen ten or more times. The CDR3 is CASSFVGTNEKLFF. The CDR3, as DNA: TGTGCCAGCAGTTTTGTGGGAACTAATGAAAAACTGTTTTTT. The genes are TRBV12-3 or TRBV12-4 and TRBJ1-4; D gene ambiguous. The length of the CDR3 is 14 residues. Deletions cut 3 bases from V and 1 base from J, with 6 bases between.

This clonotype was seen ten or more times. The V call is TRBV7-2, the J call TRBJ1-2, with TRBD1 identical over 8 bases. Germline lookup yields CDR1 SGHTA and CDR2 FQGNSA. This CDR3 region has 15 residues. V shed 5 bases and J 6 bases; nucleotides not matched to a gene: 11. The CDR3: CASSARQGMTNGYTF. The CDR3 DNA reads as TGTGCCAGCAGCGCACGACAGGGGATGACAAATGGCTACACCTTC. Complete variable domain (other parts from reference TRBV7-2 and TRBJ1-2): GAGVSQSPSNKVTEKGKDVELRCDPISGHTALYWYRQSLGQGLEFLIYFQGNSAPDKSGLPSDRFSAERTGGSVSTLTIQRTQQEDSAVYLCASSARQGMTNGYTFGSGTRLTVV.

In its sample, this clonotype was seen a few times. J is TRBJ1-1 and V is TRBV2; D uncertain. V was cut by 0 bases and J by 3 bases, with 11 bases left in between. Germline CDR1 and CDR2: SNHLY and FYNNEI. The CDR3 is 15 residues long. In DNA, the CDR3 is TGTGCCAGCAGTGAAGCAGGCCCGGAGTACACTGAAGCTTTCTTT. Translating it yields CASSEAGPEYTEAFF.

The V and J genes are TRBV20-1 and TRBJ2-3, with TRBD2 matching over 10 bases. CDR3 length: 15 residues. The germline V gene has CDR1 DFQATT and CDR2 SNEGSKA (reference sequence). The V gene end was trimmed by 8 bases and the J gene end by 0 bases; junction bases not matched to a gene: 8. CDR3 nucleotides: TGCAGTATCGGGGGACTAGCGACTAGCACAGATACGCAGTATTTT. This gives the protein CSIGGLATSTDTQYF.

The count of this clonotype is one. This chain connects TRBV20-1 to TRBJ1-3, with 7 bases matching TRBD1. CDR1 is DFQATT, CDR2 SNEGSKA, per germline (reference sequence). This CDR3 is built from 14 residues. V gave up 6 bases and J gave up 9 bases; unmatched junction bases: 14. The CDR3 nucleotides are TGCAGTGCCCCGGGACAGAGGGACCGAGGCACCATATATTTT. Amino acids: CSAPGQRDRGTIYF.

This clonotype was observed many times. The J gene is TRBJ2-7, the V gene TRBV7-8, with 11 bases fitting TRBD1. The V gene's germline CDR1 is SGHVS and CDR2 FQNEAQ. CDR3 length: 15 amino acids. V lost 5 bases, J lost 2 bases, and 5 bases stayed unmatched. This CDR3 is CASSPGTGGAYEQYV. CDR3 nucleotides: TGTGCCAGCAGCCCAGGGACAGGGGGGGCCTACGAGCAGTACGTC.

V usage is TRBV19 and J usage is TRBJ2-7, with 9 bases identical to TRBD2. V lost 3 bases to trimming and J lost 0 bases; unmatched junction nucleotides: 12. CDR3 size: 18 residues. Germline CDR1 reads LNHDA; CDR2 reads SQIVND (reference sequence). The CDR3 DNA is TGTGCCAGTAGTATGGCACTAGCGGGTCTAGTGAACTCCTACGAGCAGTACGTC. Translation gives CASSMALAGLVNSYEQYV.

The genes are TRBV29-1 and TRBJ2-1; perhaps TRBD1 as D (6 bases). Trimming pared 4 bases from V and 4 bases from J, leaving 11 bases between. The CDR3 runs 13 residues. Germline lookup yields CDR1 SQVTM and CDR2 ANQGSEA. The CDR3 region is CSVGDKSYNEQFF. The CDR3 coding sequence is TGCAGCGTTGGGGACAAGAGTTACAATGAGCAGTTCTTC.

The J gene is TRBJ1-2, the V gene TRBV2, with 8 bases that match TRBD1. The V segment lost 4 bases and the J segment 4 bases; nucleotides outside the gene matches: 5. Germline-derived CDR1 and CDR2 are SNHLY and FYNNEI. This CDR3 comprises 14 residues. In nucleotides, the CDR3 is TGTGCCAGCAGTGTCTCACAGGGGGGCTATGGCTACACCTTC. Its protein is CASSVSQGGYGYTF.

In this sample, this clonotype turned up a few times. This chain uses TRBV29-1 with TRBJ2-7; possibly TRBD2 for D (5 bases). The CDR3 spans 15 residues. V lost 4 bases and J 5 bases, leaving 21 bases between the germline ends. CDR1 SQVTM and CDR2 ANQGSEA come from the germline V gene. CDR3 loop: CSVANPSSAGNEQYF. The CDR3 coding sequence is TGCAGCGTTGCCAACCCCTCCTCGGCGGGTAACGAGCAGTACTTC.

To note about this clonotype: Its ends do not fully match the called genes, so a read error is possible. The chain has TRBV4-2 and TRBJ1-4, with D possibly matching TRBD1 (6 bases). The CDR3 contains 15 residues. CDR1 is LGHNA and CDR2 is YNFKEQ in the germline V gene. The CDR3 DNA reads as TGTGCCAGCAGCCAAGATCCGGGGGCTAACGAAAAACTGTTTTTT. It is translated as CASSQDPGANEKLFF.

The chain links TRBV19 to TRBJ2-2, with D maybe TRBD1 (6 bases). Looked up from germline, CDR1 is LNHDA and CDR2 is SQIVND (reference sequence). Trimming pared 3 bases from V and 4 bases from J, leaving 9 bases between. The CDR3 is 14 residues long. CDR3 DNA: TGTGCCAGTAGTATTGGACAGACCACCGGGGAGCTGTTTTTT. It translates to CASSIGQTTGELFF.

For this clonotype: This may be a read error: a much more frequent sequence differs by one nucleotide. The gene calls are TRBV5-4 and TRBJ2-1; D uncertain. The CDR3 is 15 residues long. Germline V gene lookup returns CDR1 SGHNT and CDR2 YYREEE (reference sequence). V was pared by 2 bases and J by 0 bases, with 9 bases between. CDR3 residues: CASSFGWSSYNEQFF. CDR3 DNA: TGTGCCAGCAGCTTTGGGTGGAGCTCCTACAATGAGCAGTTCTTC.

This clonotype has ten or more counts. The V and J genes are TRBV7-2 and TRBJ1-5; no clear D. CDR1 is SGHTA, CDR2 FQGNSA, per germline. This CDR3 is 16 amino acids long. V shed 1 base and J shed 0 bases, with 10 bases lying between them. Here the CDR3 DNA reads TGTGCCAGCAGCTTAGTTTCAGACTATAGCAATCAGCCCCAGCATTTT. It yields the protein CASSLVSDYSNQPQHF.

V is TRBV4-1 and J is TRBJ2-7, with 7 bases identical to TRBD1. CDR3 length equals 14 residues. V trimming: 4 bases; J trimming: 4 bases; junction bases outside the gene matches: 7. Per germline, CDR1 MGHRA and CDR2 YSYEKL. The CDR3 is CASSPGDRVYEQYF. Written as DNA, the CDR3 is TGCGCCAGCAGCCCCGGGGACAGAGTATACGAGCAGTACTTC.

This clonotype was picked up a small number of times. The chain employs TRBV28 and TRBJ1-5, with a weak D call TRBD1 (6 bases). Germline loops: CDR1 MDHEN, CDR2 SYDVKM. The CDR3 runs to 12 residues. Trimming shortened V by 8 bases and J by 4 bases, and 9 bases separated the two germline ends. In DNA form, the CDR3 reads TGTGCCAGCCGGGGGCCAAATCAGCCCCAGCATTTT. The encoded protein is CASRGPNQPQHF.

This chain joins TRBV5-4 and TRBJ1-5, with TRBD1 matching 9 bases. This CDR3 comprises 16 residues. CDR1 and CDR2 (germline): SGHNT, YYREEE (reference sequence). V shed 4 bases and J 6 bases; nucleotides not matched to a gene: 11. CDR3 loop: CASSPWPGTGSQPQHF. CDR3 sequence (DNA): TGTGCCAGCAGCCCATGGCCCGGGACAGGGAGTCAGCCCCAGCATTTT.

The rearrangement uses TRBV29-1 and TRBJ2-3; 13 bases are shared with TRBD2. CDR3 length: 16 residues. Germline V CDR1 and CDR2: SQVTM, ANQGSEA. V was pared by 7 bases and J by 4 bases, with 11 bases of the junction left unmatched. CDR3 DNA sequence: TGCAGCGCCGGACCGGGACTAGCGGGGCACCCAGATACGCAGTATTTT. Its protein is CSAGPGLAGHPDTQYF.

The V call is TRBV18, the J call TRBJ2-7, with 7 bases identical to TRBD1. Unmatched junction bases numbered 7, after V lost 6 bases and J lost 2 bases. Germline V gene data show CDR1 as KGHSH and CDR2 as LQKENI. The CDR3 covers 14 residues. In DNA, the CDR3 is TGTGCCAGCTCCGAGCCAGGGGGAGCCTACGAGCAGTACTTC. It codes for CASSEPGGAYEQYF.

This clonotype was seen a few times. The rearrangement links TRBV5-6 to TRBJ2-5; D remains unclear. Germline-derived CDR1 and CDR2 are SGHDT and YYEEEE. V lost 0 bases to trimming and J lost 6 bases, with 9 bases between them. The CDR3 totals 13 residues. The CDR3 DNA reads as TGTGCCAGCAGCTTGGTCCTATTAAAGACCCAGTACTTC. Protein product: CASSLVLLKTQYF. Full variable domain (missing parts from reference TRBV5-6 and TRBJ2-5): DAGVTQSPTHLIKTRGQQVTLRCSPKSGHDTVSWYQQALGQGPQFIFQYYEEEERQRGNFPDRFSGHQFPNYSSELNVNALLLGDSALYLCASSLVLLKTQYFGPGTRLLVL.

This clonotype turned up a few times. This chain joins TRBV5-4 and TRBJ2-4; weak D call: TRBD2 (6 bases). Germline CDR1 SGHNT, CDR2 YYREEE (reference sequence). The CDR3 covers 16 residues. Trimming stripped 0 bases from V and 3 bases from J, with 13 bases between. The CDR3 spells CASSLGGTFVKNIQYF. The CDR3 region has the DNA TGTGCCAGCAGCTTGGGGGGGACTTTCGTCAAAAACATTCAGTACTTC.

This clonotype was counted only a few times. The chain joins TRBV2 to TRBJ2-1; no reliable D call. V was trimmed by 6 bases and J by 9 bases, leaving 9 bases between them. Germline values: CDR1 SNHLY, CDR2 FYNNEI. CDR3 length equals 11 residues. The CDR3 protein is CASRSVIEQFF. CDR3 DNA: TGTGCCAGCAGAAGCGTGATTGAGCAGTTCTTC.